Below, 32 T cell receptor beta chains from the same sample are listed, as sequenced in a study of T cell responses to AZD1222 COVID-19 vaccine. Produced via immunoSEQ multiplex PCR; TCRdb's table is partial and in-frame only. The profile shows about 93,000 clones, just over 85% of them singletons. Specimen: peripheral blood, collected on day 0 of AZD1222 vaccination. These receptors were obtained from an adult in good health.

The rearrangement joins TRBV6-5 to TRBJ2-7, with TRBD2 matching over 9 bases. Germline assignment: CDR1 MNHEY and CDR2 SVGAGI. The CDR3 extends over 16 amino acids. V was pared by 0 bases and J by 1 base, with 4 bases of the junction left unmatched. Here the CDR3 reads CASSYSAGGISYEQYF. CDR3 in DNA: TGTGCCAGCAGTTACTCGGCGGGGGGGATTTCCTACGAGCAGTACTTC.

The rearrangement links TRBV29-1 to TRBJ2-5; the D gene is possibly TRBD1 (6 bases). The CDR3 consists of 12 residues. Germline V gives CDR1 SQVTM, CDR2 ANQGSEA. V lost 5 bases, J lost 5 bases, and 12 bases lay in between. CDR3 nucleotides: TGCAGCGTTTCACAGGGCACTGAGACCCAGTACTTC. It encodes CSVSQGTETQYF.

The CDR3 coding sequence is TGTGCCTGGAGTGGCCCCTGGGGGACTAGCGGGAGTAATGAGCAGTTCTTC. As protein: CAWSGPWGTSGSNEQFF. This chain connects TRBV30 to TRBJ2-1, with 14 bases matching TRBD2. This CDR3 comprises 17 residues. Germline V gene lookup returns CDR1 GTSNPN and CDR2 SVGIG (reference sequence). The V segment lost 1 base and the J segment 7 bases; nucleotides outside the gene matches: 9.

The V call is TRBV5-5, the J call TRBJ2-1; 9 bases line up with TRBD2. Germline CDR1 reads SGHKS; CDR2 reads YYEKEE (reference sequence). Germline trimming cut 2 bases from V and 10 bases from J; bases unmatched to any gene: 7. CDR3 size: 14 residues. CDR3 loop: CASSFGLAGKEQFF. The CDR3 DNA reads TGTGCCAGCAGCTTCGGGCTAGCGGGAAAAGAGCAGTTCTTC. Full variable domain (rest looked up from reference TRBV5-5 and TRBJ2-1): DAGVTQSPTHLIKTRGQQVTLRCSPISGHKSVSWYQQVLGQGPQFIFQYYEKEERGRGNFPDRFSARQFPNYSSELNVNALLLGDSALYLCASSFGLAGKEQFFGPGTRLTVL.

CDR3: CASNPSWGHLPGEQYF. The CDR3 DNA reads as TGTGCCAGCAACCCTTCGTGGGGACACCTACCTGGCGAGCAGTACTTC. The genes are TRBV5-8 and TRBJ2-7; possibly TRBD1 for D (6 bases). The CDR3 runs to 16 residues. Trimming took 6 bases from V and 6 from J, leaving 25 bases between them. Germline CDR1 SGHTS, CDR2 YDEGEE.

The gene calls are TRBV7-2 and TRBJ2-5, with TRBD2 matching over 11 bases. Per germline, CDR1 SGHTA and CDR2 FQGNSA. With V trimmed by 5 bases and J by 5 bases, 10 bases remained unmatched. The length of the CDR3 is 16 residues. CDR3 protein: CASSRLAGGPYETQYF. The CDR3 nucleotides read TGTGCCAGCAGCCGGTTAGCGGGGGGGCCCTATGAGACCCAGTACTTC. The complete variable domain, with remaining parts taken from reference TRBV7-2 and TRBJ2-5, reads GAGVSQSPSNKVTEKGKDVELRCDPISGHTALYWYRQSLGQGLEFLIYFQGNSAPDKSGLPSDRFSAERTGGSVSTLTIQRTQQEDSAVYLCASSRLAGGPYETQYFGPGTRLLVL.

J is TRBJ1-5 and V is TRBV19, with a weak D call TRBD1 (5 bases). The V gene's germline CDR1 is LNHDA and CDR2 SQIVND (reference sequence). This CDR3 contains 13 residues. Trimming took 11 bases from V and 0 from J, leaving 11 bases between them. CDR3: CAPPTDSNQPQHF. CDR3 nucleotide sequence: TGTGCCCCTCCGACAGATAGCAATCAGCCCCAGCATTTT.

The rearrangement links TRBV6-6 to TRBJ1-5, with unresolved D. Between the trimmed V and J ends, which lost 8 bases and 0 bases, there was a span of 5 bases. Germline V gene sequence: CDR1 MNHNY, CDR2 SVGAGI (reference sequence). The CDR3 loop spans 12 amino acids. The CDR3 loop reads CASFNSNQPQHF. CDR3 sequence (DNA): TGTGCCAGCTTCAATAGCAATCAGCCCCAGCATTTT.

The rearrangement uses TRBV7-2 and TRBJ2-1, with TRBD2 identical over 7 bases. The germline gives CDR1 SGHTA, CDR2 FQGNSA. The length of the CDR3 is 15 residues. Unmatched junction bases numbered 7, after V lost 5 bases and J lost 3 bases. The CDR3 sequence: CASSLGGSIYNEQFF. The CDR3 DNA reads TGTGCCAGCAGCCTCGGCGGGAGCATCTACAATGAGCAGTTCTTC.

This chain connects TRBV24-1 to TRBJ2-2; the D is unclear. This CDR3 region has 12 residues. Per germline, CDR1 KGHDR and CDR2 SFDVKD. V lost 9 bases, J lost 5 bases, and 9 bases lay in between. This chain's CDR3 is CATSHLTGELFF. CDR3 DNA sequence: TGTGCCACCTCCCACTTGACCGGGGAGCTGTTTTTT.

The chain is built from TRBV19 and TRBJ1-2; perhaps TRBD1 as D (6 bases). The V gene's germline CDR1 is LNHDA and CDR2 SQIVND (reference sequence). V lost 6 bases and J 4 bases, leaving 12 bases between the germline ends. The CDR3 is made up of 13 amino acids. CDR3 sequence: CASRDSGSYGYTF. CDR3 bases: TGTGCCAGTAGGGACAGTGGCTCCTATGGCTACACCTTC. The full variable domain, completed using reference TRBV19 and TRBJ1-2, is DGGITQSPKYLFRKEGQNVTLSCEQNLNHDAMYWYRQDPGQGLRLIYYSQIVNDFQKGDIAEGYSVSREKKESFPLTVTSAQKNPTAFYLCASRDSGSYGYTFGSGTRLTVV.

The rearrangement uses TRBV19 and TRBJ1-1, with 11 positions matching TRBD1. The V gene's germline CDR1 is LNHDA and CDR2 SQIVND (reference sequence). This CDR3 is 16 amino acids long. J lost 3 bases, V lost 7 bases, and 10 bases had no gene match. The CDR3 spells CASMGMMGQGDTEAFF. The DNA of the CDR3 is TGTGCCAGTATGGGGATGATGGGACAGGGGGACACTGAAGCTTTCTTT.

The V and J genes are TRBV11-2 and TRBJ1-6; D not certain. The CDR3 totals 15 residues. Deletions cut 4 bases from V and 9 bases from J, with 16 bases between. The V gene's germline CDR1 is SGHAT and CDR2 FQNNGV. The CDR3 DNA reads TGTGCCAGCAGCTCCGAGTGGGGAGCCGGTTCACCCCTCCACTTT. Its protein is CASSSEWGAGSPLHF. Using reference TRBV11-2 and TRBJ1-6 for the parts outside the CDR3, the full variable domain is EAGVAQSPRYKIIEKRQSVAFWCNPISGHATLYWYQQILGQGPKLLIQFQNNGVVDDSQLPKDRFSAERLKGVDSTLKIQPAKLEDSAVYLCASSSEWGAGSPLHFGNGTRLTVT.

V gene TRBV5-1 combines with J gene TRBJ1-1; TRBD1 is a possible D gene (5 bases). The germline gives CDR1 SGHRS, CDR2 YFSETQ. CDR3 size: 12 residues. Trimming removed 0 bases from V and 8 bases from J, with 8 bases in between. The CDR3 is CASSLVGVEAFF. DNA of the CDR3: TGCGCCAGCAGCTTGGTGGGGGTCGAAGCTTTCTTT.

The chain combines TRBV30 with TRBJ1-2, with no clear D. V shed 4 bases and J shed 2 bases, with 11 bases lying between them. The CDR3 length is 13 residues. Germline V gene data show CDR1 as GTSNPN and CDR2 as SVGIG (reference sequence). The CDR3 spells CAWNQGLNYGYTF. CDR3 DNA: TGTGCCTGGAATCAAGGGCTAAACTATGGCTACACCTTC. Filled out from reference TRBV30 and TRBJ1-2, the complete variable domain reads SQTIHQWPATLVQPVGSPLSLECTVEGTSNPNLYWYRQAAGRGLQLLFYSVGIGQISSEVPQNLSASRPQDRQFILSSKKLLLSDSGFYLCAWNQGLNYGYTFGSGTRLTVV.

This chain joins TRBV24-1 and TRBJ2-2; D unresolved. This CDR3 has 15 amino acids. Germline assignment: CDR1 KGHDR and CDR2 SFDVKD. V was trimmed by 4 bases and J by 2 bases, leaving 10 bases between them. The CDR3 nucleotides are TGTGCCACCAGTGACCCTTTATCAAACACCGGGGAGCTGTTTTTT. It yields the protein CATSDPLSNTGELFF.

The rearrangement uses TRBV4-3 and TRBJ1-4, with D hard to call. Trimming pared 0 bases from V and 8 bases from J, leaving 16 bases between. There are 16 residues in the CDR3. The germline V gene has CDR1 LGHNA and CDR2 YSLEER. CDR3 amino acids: CASSQDLGPEEEKLFF. DNA for the CDR3: TGCGCCAGCAGCCAAGATCTTGGTCCGGAGGAGGAAAAACTGTTTTTT.

V and J are TRBV19 and TRBJ1-2; 7 bases are shared with TRBD1. Germline CDR1 LNHDA, CDR2 SQIVND (reference sequence). J gave up 0 bases and V 5 bases, and 3 bases lay outside the gene matches. The CDR3 has 14 residues. In DNA form, the CDR3 reads TGTGCCAGTAGTGGACAGGTTACTAACTATGGCTACACCTTC. Protein sequence: CASSGQVTNYGYTF.

The chain combines TRBV2 with TRBJ1-1, with 7 nucleotides matching TRBD1. Unmatched junction bases numbered 8, after V lost 1 base and J lost 9 bases. The CDR3 is 14 amino acids. Germline CDR1 SNHLY, CDR2 FYNNEI. CDR3 protein: CASSEGWDSGKAFF. CDR3 DNA sequence: TGTGCCAGCAGTGAAGGGTGGGACAGCGGAAAAGCTTTCTTT.

The genes are TRBV27 and TRBJ2-1; D uncertain. The CDR3 has 10 residues. V was pared by 8 bases and J by 4 bases, with 3 bases between. Germline loops: CDR1 MNHEY, CDR2 SMNVEV (reference sequence). CDR3 DNA: TGTGCCAGCCGATACAATGAGCAGTTCTTC. Protein sequence: CASRYNEQFF.

The chain links TRBV19 to TRBJ2-7; 9 nucleotides line up with TRBD1. The length of the CDR3 is 15 residues. J gave up 1 base and V 7 bases, and 8 bases lay outside the gene matches. The germline V gene encodes CDR1 LNHDA and CDR2 SQIVND (reference sequence). The CDR3 loop is CASKYTGTGSYEQYF. The CDR3 region has the DNA TGTGCCAGTAAATACACCGGGACAGGGTCCTACGAGCAGTACTTC.

V is TRBV9 and J is TRBJ2-7; 10 bases line up with TRBD1. The CDR3 sequence is 15 residues long. Germline V lookup: CDR1 SGDLS, CDR2 YYNGEE. Trimming at V came to 4 bases and at J to 1 base, leaving 5 bases not matched to a gene. The CDR3 DNA sequence: TGTGCCAGCAGCCCGGGACAGGGGCCGTCCTACGAGCAGTACTTC. Amino acids: CASSPGQGPSYEQYF.

The table lists this clone with a few counts. The chain carries TRBV5-1 and TRBJ2-7, with 8 nucleotides matching TRBD2. This CDR3 region has 15 residues. Germline trimming cut 8 bases from V and 6 bases from J; bases unmatched to any gene: 16. CDR1 SGHRS and CDR2 YFSETQ come from the germline V gene. In nucleotides, the CDR3 is TGCGCCAGGATGAAGCCGGGAGGGCCCTCGGGCGAGCAGTACTTC. It yields the protein CARMKPGGPSGEQYF.

The rearrangement joins TRBV28 to TRBJ1-2; D gene ambiguous. This CDR3 comprises 14 residues. V was trimmed by 7 bases and J by 4 bases, leaving 16 bases between them. Germline CDR1 MDHEN, CDR2 SYDVKM. The DNA of the CDR3 is TGTGCCAGCACCAGTAATAGGGTAACCTATGGCTACACCTTC. As protein: CASTSNRVTYGYTF.

This clone was seen a few times. The rearrangement joins TRBV9 to TRBJ1-2; 7 positions match TRBD1. V lost 3 bases and J lost 4; bases outside the gene matches: 9. CDR3 length: 15 amino acids. Per germline, CDR1 SGDLS and CDR2 YYNGEE. The CDR3 sequence is CASSDQLTGTYGYTF. CDR3 DNA: TGTGCCAGCAGCGACCAATTGACAGGGACCTATGGCTACACCTTC.

This chain links TRBV7-2 with TRBJ1-2; TRBD1 aligns across 8 bases. Germline V gives CDR1 SGHTA, CDR2 FQGNSA. The CDR3 covers 14 residues. V lost 7 bases to trimming and J lost 7 bases; unmatched junction nucleotides: 11. CDR3 sequence (DNA): TGTGCCAGCACCATGCAGGGGGCTGGTTCTGGCTACACCTTC. Translated: CASTMQGAGSGYTF.

This chain connects TRBV2 to TRBJ2-5; TRBD1 matches 8 bases. This CDR3 is built from 15 residues. From germline, CDR1 is SNHLY and CDR2 FYNNEI. V gave up 2 bases and J gave up 3 bases; unmatched junction bases: 5. CDR3 DNA sequence: TGTGCCAGCAGTGAAAGTGTGACAGGGGAAGAGACCCAGTACTTC. Its translation: CASSESVTGEETQYF.

Here the CDR3 DNA reads TGTGCCAGTAGTATAGCCGGGGCAGCGAACACTGAAGCTTTCTTT. As protein: CASSIAGAANTEAFF. The chain employs TRBV19 and TRBJ1-1; TRBD1 might be the D (5 bases). The CDR3 runs to 15 residues. Germline values: CDR1 LNHDA, CDR2 SQIVND (reference sequence). Trimming removed 1 base at V and 1 base at J, with 10 bases between.

The chain links TRBV10-3 to TRBJ2-7, with 11 bases matching TRBD2. CDR3 length equals 14 residues. The ends lost 6 bases at V and 0 bases at J; junction bases unmatched: 1. Germline lookup yields CDR1 ENHRY and CDR2 SYGVKD. CDR3 sequence (DNA): TGTGCCATCAGCACTAGCGGGAGCTCCTACGAGCAGTACTTC. Translating it yields CAISTSGSSYEQYF.

Written as DNA, the CDR3 is TGCGCCAGCAGCTTGGCCTGGAGTAGGGGCGATACGCAGTATTTT. It translates to CASSLAWSRGDTQYF. The V and J genes are TRBV5-1 and TRBJ2-3; a weak D match, TRBD1 (5 bases). The V end lost 0 bases, the J end lost 6 bases, and 14 bases lay between the germline ends. Germline V gene sequence: CDR1 SGHRS, CDR2 YFSETQ. The CDR3 extends over 15 amino acids.

The chain has TRBV29-1 and TRBJ2-7, with D perhaps matching TRBD1 or TRBD2 (5 bases each). The CDR3 length is 12 residues. V was pared by 4 bases and J by 3 bases, with 10 bases between. Germline V gives CDR1 SQVTM, CDR2 ANQGSEA. CDR3 DNA sequence: TGCAGCGTTGGCCGGGACGGCTACGAGCAGTACTTC. It yields the protein CSVGRDGYEQYF.

The V call is TRBV25-1, the J call TRBJ1-2, with 9 bases that match TRBD1. V lost 3 bases and J lost 4; bases outside the gene matches: 12. CDR1 is MGHDK and CDR2 is SYGVNS in the germline V gene. The length of the CDR3 is 17 residues. The DNA for the CDR3 is TGTGCCAGCAGTGATTTAGCCGGGGACAGGGACGGCTATGGCTACACCTTC. Amino acid sequence: CASSDLAGDRDGYGYTF.